This TCR beta chain was documented in a study of control samples from healthy donors and cancer patients (dated by TCRdb to 2019 to 2021). The library relied on the immunoSEQ multiplex PCR assay. Held by TCRdb, this immuneACCESS table contains in-frame sequences only and omits some clones. Under half of the omission traces to an unresolved V gene where checked; the cause of the rest is unknown. Present in this sample are 65,000 to 85,000 clones, about 89% of which were seen just once. The top ten hold about 9.9% of the sample. On this clone: Its antigen specificity is not known. No base-level quality is on record; no much larger clone is a single base apart.

For CDR1 and CDR2, the germline V gene lists MNHEY and SVGAGI. The CDR3 runs 14 residues from the cysteine to the phenylalanine. The read is trimmed to its CDR3 DNA, 42 bases read in frame from base 1. The trim is 6 bases for V and 4 bases for J, with a gap of 15 bases between the germline ends. Recombination connected TRBV6-5 to TRBJ1-1; the D gene is unclear. The clonotype comes from a woman between 50 and 59 years old with colorectal cancer. Sequenced sample: PBMCs. The nucleotide sequence reads as follows: TGTGCCAGCAGCCTCCGAGCGGGCGGCACTGAAGCTTTCTTT. Its amino acids are CASSLRAGGTEAFF.